Following are 3 T cell receptor beta chains from one sample sequenced in a study of shared clonotypes between healthy human individuals. Libraries were prepared by immunoSEQ multiplex PCR; TCRdb keeps only in-frame clonotypes and omits some of them. The profile shows hundreds of thousands of clones, 74% of them singletons. Sequenced material: memory CD4+ T cells sorted from blood. Subset reported: CD45RA-negative fraction. These receptors were collected from a woman under 40 in good health.

This clone has a single count. The chain links TRBV27 to TRBJ2-3; D is unresolved. V gave up 8 bases and J gave up 6 bases, with 6 bases separating them. CDR1 is MNHEY and CDR2 is SMNVEV in the germline V gene (reference sequence). The CDR3 covers 10 residues. The CDR3 DNA reads as TGTGCCAGCGGGTGGGATACGCAGTATTTT. Amino acids: CASGWDTQYF.

This clone came up a few times. V gene TRBV28 combines with J gene TRBJ1-2, with 9 bases lining up with TRBD1. The CDR3 is 14 residues long. After removal of 6 bases from V and 2 bases from J, the junction contained 4 bases not matched to a gene. CDR1 and CDR2 (germline): MDHEN, SYDVKM. CDR3 region: CASSPGTGNYGYTF. The CDR3 nucleotides are TGTGCCAGCAGCCCCGGGACAGGGAACTATGGCTACACCTTC.

The V call is TRBV10-3, the J call TRBJ2-7; perhaps TRBD2 as D (5 bases). The CDR3 contains 13 residues. Trimming stripped 1 base from V and 4 bases from J, with 8 bases between. CDR1 is ENHRY and CDR2 is SYGVKD in the germline V gene. This chain's CDR3 is CAISEYRDYEQYF. The DNA for the CDR3 is TGTGCCATCAGTGAGTACCGGGATTACGAGCAGTACTTC.